Included here is one T cell receptor (beta chain) sequence, with context. Its antigen remains unidentified. No clone much larger than this one lies a single base away; base qualities are absent. Systemically healthy Caucasian individuals from Russia, 39 in total and aged about 6 to 95 years, were included as donors. Each donor gave about 9.7 milliliters of peripheral blood, drawn into EDTA-treated Vacutainer tubes. PBMCs were isolated by Ficoll-Paque density-gradient centrifugation, with at least 7 million obtained per sample. Trizol reagent was used to extract total RNA from PBMCs, with at least 5.5 micrograms per sample. The percentages of naive CD45RAhigh/CD27high T cells were determined by flow cytometry on a PBMC aliquot from every donor. These data come from a study of blood T cells in healthy people across ages (dated by TCRdb to the mid-2010s). In terms of the full investigation: In model experiments, template switching captured roughly one uniquely barcoded TCR beta cDNA molecule for every two T cells. Two additional independent replicas of 1 million unique cDNA reads from the same blood draw were analyzed for two donors (one aged 18 to 30 and one aged 80 or older). Four age groups were formed from the donors: young (average around 15 years), middle-aged (around 37), aged (more than 55) and long-lived (82). To track age-related changes in TCR beta repertoire diversity, the study relied on deep sequencing normalized with unique cDNA molecular identifiers. To avoid experimental bias, donors of different ages were randomly spread across the sequencing lanes. The paper as a whole reports these results and caveats: Because profiling used bulk unsorted PBMCs, naive and antigen-experienced compartments could not be compared conclusively. Compared with the aged group, more naive CD4+ T cells, fewer expanded clones and increased TCR diversity were shown by the long-lived group, suggesting age selection. There was a strong correlation between observed TCR beta diversity and the percentage of naive T cells measured by flow cytometry. As age increased, observed TCR beta diversity per million T cells dropped in a roughly linear way, and a significant reduction was already evident by age around 41. Because the CMV infection status of the donors was unknown, age-related changes in expanded clonotypes may potentially have been confounded. Estimates of total diversity from one million sequenced T cells were regarded as lower bounds and underestimates.

The library was built by means of 5' RACE. Reads for this sample came from an Illumina HiSeq 2500. The second PCR ran for roughly 7 to 12 cycles and used a J-beta primer mix along with a sample-barcoded 5' primer. Each TCR beta cDNA molecule received a unique molecular identifier from a template-switch 5' adaptor carrying 12 random nucleotides. At least 2.5 million CDR3-containing paired-end reads were obtained from each sample. The Mint cDNA synthesis kit, primed by a TRBC-specific oligonucleotide, was used to synthesize first-strand cDNA from all RNA. Following uracil-DNA glycosylase treatment, all cDNA underwent a first 18-cycle PCR with the universal primers M1SS and BC2_uni_R. Under the source paper's analysis protocol: For normalization, 1 million high-quality reads, each with a distinct molecular identifier, were randomly selected from each sample. Instead of being binned into consensus sequences, reads with shared molecular identifiers were discarded. MiTCR, run with a Q25 quality threshold and the strictest error-elimination algorithm, handled CDR3 identification, clonotype clustering and error correction. A nonparametric unseen species model with Euler transformation was used to estimate a lower bound on total TCR beta diversity. TCRdb reprocessed the public reads (quality trimming at Q25 with fastp, clone calling with MiXCR) and kept in-frame beta chains. Here each entry gathers all rows of one CDR3 protein and keeps the most common genes and DNA. The V and J calls, along with clone size, are taken from TCRdb and not from the paper's own processing. Present in this sample are about 780,000 distinct CDR3 sequences, around 62% of which were seen just once. The ten largest clones take up roughly a quarter of the sample.

Sequences MNHEY (CDR1) and SMNVEV (CDR2) are obtained from the germline V gene (reference sequence). The CDR3 holds 18 amino acids from the cysteine to the phenylalanine. Just CDR3 DNA is preserved here, 54 bases in frame from base 1. V loses 5 bases at its end and J loses 0 bases; junction bases beyond the gene matches: 10. The TCR comes from a man aged 25 to 45 in good health. The rearrangement combines TRBV27 with TRBJ1-6, with 7 central nucleotides matching TRBD1. Sequences were obtained from blood. The CDR3: CASSPLGGRHSYNSPLHF. The DNA sequence reads TGTGCCAGCAGTCCGCTAGGGGGCCGCCACTCCTATAATTCACCCCTCCACTTT.